The 25 T cell receptor beta chains presented below share a single source sample, sequenced in a study of T cell responses to AZD1222 COVID-19 vaccine. Some clones are missing from TCRdb's copy, which holds only in-frame ones; the method was immunoSEQ multiplex PCR. The sample includes some 170,000 clones, 90% to 95% of them seen just once. Sequences were derived from peripheral blood, sampled on day 0 of AZD1222 vaccination. All receptors come from an adult in good health.

The chain links TRBV12-3 or TRBV12-4 to TRBJ2-5, with D possibly being TRBD2 (5 bases). V dropped 8 bases and J dropped 5 bases, with 9 bases sitting between them. The CDR3 is made up of 11 amino acids. The CDR3 DNA follows: TGTGCCAGCGAGGGCCTGGAGACCCAGTACTTC. Amino acids: CASEGLETQYF.

The chain uses TRBV18 and TRBJ1-2; the D is unclear. The V gene lost 3 bases and the J gene lost 8 bases, with 13 bases spanning the gap. Germline loops: CDR1 KGHSH, CDR2 LQKENI. CDR3 size: 13 residues. CDR3 nucleotide sequence: TGTGCCAGCTCACCTATCACAGAAGGCGGCTACACCTTC. Its translation is CASSPITEGGYTF.

The J gene is TRBJ2-2, the V gene TRBV15; D unresolved. Trimming cost V 0 bases and J 7 bases, with 3 bases left between them. The CDR3 extends over 12 amino acids. Per germline, CDR1 LNHNV and CDR2 YYDKDF (reference sequence). The CDR3 sequence: CATSRDYGELFF. The CDR3, as DNA: TGTGCCACCAGCAGAGATTACGGGGAGCTGTTTTTT.

This chain connects TRBV7-9 to TRBJ1-1, with D possibly TRBD1 on 6 matching bases. Germline values: CDR1 SEHNR, CDR2 FQNEAQ (reference sequence). The CDR3 sequence is 14 residues long. V was trimmed by 10 bases and J by 1 base, leaving 16 bases between them. The CDR3 here is CATQEQGTNTEAFF. CDR3 bases: TGTGCCACTCAGGAACAGGGTACGAACACTGAAGCTTTCTTT.

The chain combines TRBV5-5 with TRBJ2-3, with a weak D call TRBD2 (5 bases). V was cut by 0 bases and J by 10 bases, with 12 bases left in between. The germline V gene has CDR1 SGHKS and CDR2 YYEKEE (reference sequence). The CDR3 is 13 residues long. CDR3 loop: CASSLAGEMAQYF. The CDR3 nucleotides read TGTGCCAGCAGCTTGGCCGGGGAGATGGCGCAGTATTTT.

This chain connects TRBV18 to TRBJ1-1, with 7 positions matching TRBD1. V lost 3 bases, J lost 1 base, and 11 bases stayed unmatched. Per germline, CDR1 KGHSH and CDR2 LQKENI. CDR3 length: 17 amino acids. Written as DNA, the CDR3 is TGTGCCAGCTCACCCGTCTTGGACAGGCGGGGGAACACTGAAGCTTTCTTT. Protein: CASSPVLDRRGNTEAFF. The variable domain in full, with the rest retrieved from reference TRBV18 and TRBJ1-1, is NAGVMQNPRHLVRRRGQEARLRCSPMKGHSHVYWYRQLPEEGLKFMVYLQKENIIDESGMPKERFSAEFPKEGPSILRIQQVVRGDSAAYFCASSPVLDRRGNTEAFFGQGTRLTVV.

The chain couples TRBV30 to TRBJ2-6; D gene ambiguous. CDR1 is GTSNPN and CDR2 is SVGIG in the germline V gene (reference sequence). The CDR3 has 16 amino acids. The germline V and J ends were trimmed by 5 bases and 0 bases, with 14 bases remaining between them. The CDR3 nucleotides are TGTGCCTGGGGTCCCAAGGAGTTCTCTGGGGCCAACGTCCTGACTTTC. Protein product: CAWGPKEFSGANVLTF.

V and J are TRBV7-8 and TRBJ2-2; D unclear. V lost 5 bases and J 0 bases, leaving 13 bases between the germline ends. The CDR3 length is 16 residues. Germline V gives CDR1 SGHVS, CDR2 FQNEAQ. The CDR3 loop reads CASSLRPRSNTGELFF. CDR3 DNA: TGTGCCAGCAGCCTACGGCCCCGATCGAACACCGGGGAGCTGTTTTTT.

The chain uses TRBV11-2 and TRBJ1-1; the D is unclear. Germline V gene lookup returns CDR1 SGHAT and CDR2 FQNNGV. V shed 1 base and J shed 8 bases, with 5 bases lying between them. The CDR3 loop spans 11 amino acids. CDR3 protein: CASSLGSEAFF. CDR3 DNA sequence: TGTGCCAGCAGCTTAGGCAGCGAAGCTTTCTTT.

This chain uses TRBV11-2 with TRBJ1-1; D gene unclear. The CDR3 has 15 residues. V was pared by 2 bases and J by 10 bases, with 20 bases between. Germline CDR1 SGHAT, CDR2 FQNNGV. The CDR3 nucleotides are TGTGCCAGCAGCTTATCGGGCAGCGTGGTCCTTGCAGCTTTCTTT. This sequence encodes CASSLSGSVVLAAFF.

The rearrangement uses TRBV6-2 or TRBV6-3 and TRBJ2-3; TRBD1 matches at 11 bases. The CDR3 consists of 14 residues. With 6 bases clipped from V and 6 bases from J, the junction kept 5 bases outside the gene matches. The germline gives CDR1 MNHEY, CDR2 SVGEGT. CDR3 nucleotide sequence: TGTGCCAGCAGCCGAAGGACAGGGGGCGATACGCAGTATTTT. This gives the protein CASSRRTGGDTQYF.

The rearrangement links TRBV11-2 to TRBJ1-5; no clear D gene. The CDR3 is made up of 13 amino acids. V was clipped by 0 bases and J by 7 bases, with 7 bases between them. The V gene's germline CDR1 is SGHAT and CDR2 FQNNGV. The CDR3: CASSLEVGQPQHF. The CDR3, as DNA: TGTGCCAGCAGCTTAGAAGTAGGCCAGCCCCAGCATTTT.

J is TRBJ2-7 and V is TRBV6-5; D unresolved. With 1 base removed from V and 7 bases from J, the gap between germline ends came to 14 bases. The germline V gene encodes CDR1 MNHEY and CDR2 SVGAGI. This CDR3 has 14 residues. The DNA for the CDR3 is TGTGCCAGCAGTTACTGGCGAGCTCCTACGGAGCAGTACTTC. Its protein product is CASSYWRAPTEQYF.

The J gene is TRBJ1-2, the V gene TRBV7-9; possibly TRBD1 for D (6 bases). CDR3 length: 14 residues. The V gene lost 1 base and the J gene lost 3 bases, with 9 bases spanning the gap. Germline CDR1 is SEHNR and CDR2 is FQNEAQ (reference sequence). Written as DNA, the CDR3 is TGTGCCAGCAGCTTAGGGACAGACTACTATGGCTACACCTTC. This codes for CASSLGTDYYGYTF.

The sample holds one count of this clone. The genes are TRBV19 and TRBJ1-2; no definite D call. Germline V gives CDR1 LNHDA, CDR2 SQIVND (reference sequence). V lost 3 bases and J 4 bases, leaving 15 bases between the germline ends. There are 15 residues in the CDR3. The CDR3: CASSISTGSSYGYTF. The CDR3 DNA reads TGTGCCAGTAGTATTAGTACGGGCAGTAGCTATGGCTACACCTTC.

The chain employs TRBV2 and TRBJ1-1, with TRBD1 as a possible D gene (6 bases). CDR3 length equals 10 residues. Germline V gene lookup returns CDR1 SNHLY and CDR2 FYNNEI. Deletions cut 6 bases from V and 7 bases from J, with 6 bases between. The CDR3, as DNA: TGTGCCAGCAGGGACAGTGAAGCTTTCTTT. Amino acids: CASRDSEAFF.

J is TRBJ2-7 and V is TRBV24-1, with D possibly being TRBD1 (6 bases). The CDR3 contains 14 residues. The V and J ends lost 6 bases and 4 bases respectively, with 15 bases between them. Per germline, CDR1 KGHDR and CDR2 SFDVKD. Here the CDR3 reads CATSPQGFAYEQYF. CDR3 sequence (DNA): TGTGCCACCAGTCCCCAGGGGTTCGCTTACGAGCAGTACTTC.

In its sample, this clone was seen a few times. The chain has TRBV6-5 and TRBJ1-2; 9 positions agree with TRBD1. CDR3 size: 15 residues. Unmatched junction bases numbered 12, after V lost 6 bases and J lost 7 bases. Germline CDR1 MNHEY, CDR2 SVGAGI. DNA of the CDR3: TGTGCCAGCAGAACCGGGACAGGGATTCTAGGTGGCTACACCTTC. It specifies CASRTGTGILGGYTF.

The rearrangement joins TRBV19 to TRBJ1-2, with a weak D call TRBD1 (5 bases). The CDR3 is 16 amino acids. Germline-derived CDR1 and CDR2 are LNHDA and SQIVND (reference sequence). Trimming cost V 4 bases and J 6 bases, with 21 bases left between them. Here the CDR3 DNA reads TGTGCCAGTAGTACCACCTTCGGACAAGGCGTGGATGGCTACACCTTC. Amino acid sequence: CASSTTFGQGVDGYTF.

V usage is TRBV7-9 and J usage is TRBJ1-4; D possibly corresponds to TRBD1 (5 bases). The length of the CDR3 is 13 residues. Trimming left V 5 bases short and J 13 bases short, with 17 bases between. CDR1 is SEHNR, CDR2 FQNEAQ, per germline (reference sequence). The CDR3 sequence is CASSLNSGLGLFF. DNA for the CDR3: TGTGCCAGCAGCCTAAATTCAGGGTTAGGACTGTTTTTT.

The CDR3 here is CASGLAGQGAREDTQYF. The CDR3 nucleotides read TGTGCTAGTGGTTTGGCCGGACAGGGGGCGCGGGAAGATACGCAGTATTTT. The chain carries TRBV12-5 and TRBJ2-3; TRBD1 matches at 11 bases. V was pared by 1 base and J by 5 bases, with 8 bases of the junction left unmatched. The CDR3 consists of 17 residues. Per germline, CDR1 LGHNT and CDR2 FRNRAP.

The CDR3 sequence: CASSEGTGGQFSTDTQYF. In nucleotides, the CDR3 is TGTGCCAGCAGTGAAGGAACGGGAGGCCAGTTTAGCACAGATACGCAGTATTTT. The chain has TRBV2 and TRBJ2-3; 7 bases agree with TRBD2. This CDR3 contains 18 residues. Germline V gene lookup returns CDR1 SNHLY and CDR2 FYNNEI. J was trimmed by 0 bases and V by 1 base; bases with no gene match: 10.

The chain links TRBV6-5 to TRBJ1-1; D not resolved. Germline V lookup: CDR1 MNHEY, CDR2 SVGAGI. The ends were cut back, 6 bases at V and 1 base at J, with 12 bases in the middle. The CDR3 has 14 residues. CDR3 residues: CASSPPKPNTEAFF. The CDR3 DNA sequence: TGTGCCAGCAGCCCCCCAAAACCGAACACTGAAGCTTTCTTT.

This clone showed up just once. The chain is built from TRBV10-3 and TRBJ2-5; TRBD1 agrees at 9 bases. V lost 5 bases to trimming and J lost 5 bases; unmatched junction nucleotides: 9. The germline V gene has CDR1 ENHRY and CDR2 SYGVKD. The CDR3 runs to 15 residues. The CDR3: CAISTGTGSHETQYF. The CDR3, as DNA: TGTGCCATCAGTACCGGGACAGGGTCCCACGAGACCCAGTACTTC.

The chain employs TRBV3-1 (or the pseudogene TRBV3-2) and TRBJ1-2; 7 bases are a match to TRBD1. CDR1 LGHDT and CDR2 YNNKEL come from the germline V gene (reference sequence). V dropped 0 bases and J dropped 4; count of bases not matched to a gene: 11. The CDR3 spans 17 residues. CDR3 in DNA: TGTGCCAGCAGCCAAGAACGGACAGGTCCCAGGGGCTATGGCTACACCTTC. Translation: CASSQERTGPRGYGYTF.